This entry lists 18 T cell receptor beta chains sequenced from one sample in a study of T cells in tumors after PD-1 blockade. Assay used: immunoSEQ multiplex PCR; TCRdb lists only in-frame clones, some missing. The sample includes 11,000 or so clones, approximately 63% of them seen just once. The sample was tumor tissue, taken before anti-PD-1 treatment. The receptor source for this set is a human donor with basal cell carcinoma.

This chain connects TRBV29-1 to TRBJ2-5, with TRBD1 as a possible D gene (6 bases). The CDR3 is 12 residues long. V shed 7 bases and J shed 0 bases, with 9 bases lying between them. Germline CDR1 reads SQVTM; CDR2 reads ANQGSEA. This CDR3 is CSERTDQETQYF. Here the CDR3 DNA reads TGCAGCGAAAGGACAGACCAAGAGACCCAGTACTTC.

The CDR3 region has the DNA TGTGCCAGCAGCTTAGGTAGGACTAGCGATGAGCAGTTCTTC. Protein sequence: CASSLGRTSDEQFF. The rearrangement links TRBV7-2 to TRBJ2-1; TRBD2 aligns across 9 bases. The CDR3 contains 14 residues. V lost 1 base to trimming and J lost 8 bases; unmatched junction nucleotides: 3. CDR1 is SGHTA and CDR2 is FQGNSA in the germline V gene.

This rearrangement joins TRBV3-1 (or the pseudogene TRBV3-2) to TRBJ2-2; D possibly matches TRBD1 or TRBD2 (6 bases each). CDR1 and CDR2 (germline): LGHDT, YNNKEL (reference sequence). The germline V and J ends were trimmed by 10 bases and 3 bases, with 12 bases remaining between them. This CDR3 has 13 residues. The CDR3 nucleotides are TGTGCCATCCGTAGGGGGGACACCGGGGAGCTGTTTTTT. This codes for CAIRRGDTGELFF.

This chain uses TRBV19 with TRBJ2-7, with 14 bases lining up with TRBD2. This CDR3 region has 14 residues. Germline V lookup: CDR1 LNHDA, CDR2 SQIVND (reference sequence). V dropped 6 bases and J dropped 6; count of bases not matched to a gene: 4. CDR3 protein: CASREGLAGAEQYF. The CDR3 DNA is TGTGCCAGTAGGGAGGGACTAGCGGGAGCCGAGCAGTACTTC.

The chain combines TRBV6-6 with TRBJ2-7, with 10 bases lining up with TRBD1. With 1 base clipped from V and 2 bases from J, the junction kept 2 bases outside the gene matches. CDR3 length equals 15 residues. Germline CDR1 MNHNY, CDR2 SVGAGI (reference sequence). The CDR3 loop reads CASSYWDRGPYEQYF. DNA of the CDR3: TGTGCCAGCAGTTACTGGGACAGGGGCCCCTACGAGCAGTACTTC.

In this sample, this clone turned up a few times. The chain joins TRBV24-1 to TRBJ1-5; D is ambiguous. Germline CDR1 and CDR2: KGHDR and SFDVKD. The ends were cut back, 6 bases at V and 0 bases at J, with 5 bases in the middle. CDR3 length equals 13 residues. CDR3 bases: TGTGCCACCAGTCAGTATAGCAATCAGCCCCAGCATTTT. Residues: CATSQYSNQPQHF.

This clone has just a few counts. This chain uses TRBV27 with TRBJ1-2; no reliable D call. The CDR3 is 13 amino acids. With 2 bases removed from V and 4 bases from J, the gap between germline ends came to 8 bases. Germline CDR1 is MNHEY and CDR2 is SMNVEV (reference sequence). This CDR3 is CASSLEPTYGYTF. The DNA of the CDR3 is TGTGCCAGCAGTTTAGAACCCACCTATGGCTACACCTTC.

This chain uses TRBV28 with TRBJ2-7; TRBD1 might be the D (5 bases). The V end lost 6 bases, the J end lost 3 bases, and 12 bases lay between the germline ends. The CDR3 spans 13 residues. Germline CDR1 is MDHEN and CDR2 is SYDVKM. CDR3 DNA: TGTGCCAGCAGCCCGGCAGGGTACTACGAGCAGTACTTC. It encodes CASSPAGYYEQYF. Together with reference TRBV28 and TRBJ2-7, the CDR3 gives the full variable domain: DVKVTQSSRYLVKRTGEKVFLECVQDMDHENMFWYRQDPGLGLRLIYFSYDVKMKEKGDIPEGYSVSREKKERFSLILESASTNQTSMYLCASSPAGYYEQYFGPGTRLTVT.

The V and J genes are TRBV4-2 and TRBJ2-3; D uncertain. This CDR3 has 14 amino acids. Germline V gene data show CDR1 as LGHNA and CDR2 as YNFKEQ. Trimming cost V 1 base and J 3 bases, with 8 bases left between them. The CDR3 is CASSQGDGTDTQYF. CDR3 in DNA: TGTGCCAGCAGCCAAGGCGACGGGACAGATACGCAGTATTTT.

This CDR3 is CASSISGGQGPLMQYF. CDR3 nucleotide sequence: TGTGCCAGTAGTATATCCGGGGGACAGGGTCCCCTCATGCAGTACTTC. This chain uses TRBV19 with TRBJ2-7; 9 bases fit TRBD1. This CDR3 is 16 amino acids long. Trimming took 2 bases from V and 9 from J; bases not matched to a gene: 14. Germline V gene sequence: CDR1 LNHDA, CDR2 SQIVND (reference sequence).

Within the sample, this clone is medium-sized. The chain carries TRBV11-3 and TRBJ2-1; 14 bases map to TRBD2. The CDR3 length is 18 residues. With V trimmed by 6 bases and J by 2 bases, 9 bases remained unmatched. Germline loops: CDR1 SGHNT, CDR2 YENEEA. CDR3 sequence reads: CASSRTSGGPHPYNEQFF. CDR3 in DNA: TGTGCCAGCAGTAGGACTAGCGGGGGGCCTCACCCCTACAATGAGCAGTTCTTC. The whole variable domain, remainder taken from reference TRBV11-3 and TRBJ2-1, is EAGVVQSPRYKIIEKKQPVAFWCNPISGHNTLYWYLQNLGQGPELLIRYENEEAVDDSQLPKDRFSAERLKGVDSTLKIQPAELGDSAVYLCASSRTSGGPHPYNEQFFGPGTRLTVL.

This clone appeared a few times. This chain connects TRBV28 to TRBJ1-5; D ambiguous. Germline V gene data show CDR1 as MDHEN and CDR2 as SYDVKM. The germline V and J ends were trimmed by 6 bases and 7 bases, with 13 bases remaining between them. The CDR3 is made up of 13 amino acids. Here the CDR3 DNA reads TGTGCCAGCAGGCGAGGGAGGATCCAGCCCCAGCATTTT. Translating gives CASRRGRIQPQHF. The complete variable domain, with remaining parts taken from reference TRBV28 and TRBJ1-5, reads DVKVTQSSRYLVKRTGEKVFLECVQDMDHENMFWYRQDPGLGLRLIYFSYDVKMKEKGDIPEGYSVSREKKERFSLILESASTNQTSMYLCASRRGRIQPQHFGDGTRLSIL.

CDR3 in amino acids: CASSSYEANYGYTF. The CDR3 nucleotides are TGTGCCAGCAGCTCCTACGAGGCTAACTATGGCTACACCTTC. The chain has TRBV7-2 and TRBJ1-2, with unresolved D. Germline lookup yields CDR1 SGHTA and CDR2 FQGNSA. V gave up 4 bases and J gave up 0 bases, with 9 bases separating them. This CDR3 contains 14 residues.

The genes are TRBV28 and TRBJ1-4, with a possible D match to TRBD1 (5 bases). Germline lookup yields CDR1 MDHEN and CDR2 SYDVKM. The CDR3 spans 13 residues. V lost 2 bases, J lost 7 bases, and 8 bases lay in between. CDR3 amino acids: CASSLAGFEKLFF. As DNA, the CDR3 is TGTGCCAGCAGTTTAGCAGGGTTTGAAAAACTGTTTTTT.

In its sample, this clone ranks as medium-sized. This chain connects TRBV4-1 to TRBJ1-1; D is possibly TRBD1 (5 bases). Looked up from germline, CDR1 is MGHRA and CDR2 is YSYEKL. Deletions cut 2 bases from V and 1 base from J, with 11 bases between. The CDR3 is 15 residues long. The CDR3 DNA is TGCGCCAGCAGCCAATCCGACAGCAAGAACACTGAAGCTTTCTTT. Protein product: CASSQSDSKNTEAFF.

This clone was seen more than once but under ten times. This sequence joins TRBV4-1 and TRBJ2-1, with 8 bases matching TRBD2. The CDR3 consists of 15 residues. Germline assignment: CDR1 MGHRA and CDR2 YSYEKL. J lost 4 bases, V lost 2 bases, and 4 bases had no gene match. This chain's CDR3 is CASSQKTSGYNEQFF. The CDR3 DNA reads TGCGCCAGCAGCCAAAAAACTAGCGGATACAATGAGCAGTTCTTC.

The chain uses TRBV7-6 and TRBJ1-2, with D tentatively TRBD1 (5 bases). V gave up 4 bases and J gave up 2 bases, with 14 bases separating them. CDR1 is SGHVS, CDR2 FNYEAQ, per germline. This CDR3 is 15 amino acids long. The DNA of the CDR3 is TGTGCCAGCAGCTCCGTCCAATCAGGGAACTATGGCTACACCTTC. Its protein product is CASSSVQSGNYGYTF.

This clone was observed a few times. The rearrangement uses TRBV2 and TRBJ1-2; no reliable D call. The V end lost 6 bases, the J end lost 7 bases, and 15 bases lay between the germline ends. This CDR3 is built from 13 residues. CDR1 and CDR2 from the germline V gene are SNHLY and FYNNEI. CDR3 nucleotide sequence: TGTGCCAGCAGACCCGGCATGAGCGGTGGCTACACCTTC. Encoded protein: CASRPGMSGGYTF.